The next 2 T cell receptor beta chains were all read from a single sample in a study of CD8 T cells in Susac syndrome. When the RNA was reverse transcribed, random hexamers were used with an input of 0.5 to 1 ug. TCRdb used MiXCR to reprocess the immunoSEQ multiplex PCR reads, holding one entry per CDR3 protein. The sample carries hundreds of thousands of distinct CDR3 sequences, around 85% recorded once. Sample: CD8+ T cells from PBMCs. Receptors originate from a human donor with multiple sclerosis.

V usage is TRBV9 and J usage is TRBJ1-1; tentatively, D is TRBD1 (6 bases). The CDR3 consists of 15 residues. Trimming pared 3 bases from V and 3 bases from J, leaving 15 bases between. Germline CDR1 is SGDLS and CDR2 is YYNGEE. Here the CDR3 reads CASSGTGWAYTEAFF. For the CDR3, the DNA is TGTGCCAGCAGCGGAACAGGGTGGGCGTACACTGAAGCTTTCTTT.

A few counts support this clonotype. The chain is built from TRBV7-9 and TRBJ2-5, with D maybe TRBD2 (5 bases). Germline CDR1 SEHNR, CDR2 FQNEAQ (reference sequence). The CDR3 totals 14 residues. Trimming removed 5 bases from V and 0 bases from J, with 10 bases in between. The CDR3 sequence is CASSPTGNQETQYF. CDR3 in DNA: TGTGCCAGCAGCCCGACCGGGAACCAAGAGACCCAGTACTTC.